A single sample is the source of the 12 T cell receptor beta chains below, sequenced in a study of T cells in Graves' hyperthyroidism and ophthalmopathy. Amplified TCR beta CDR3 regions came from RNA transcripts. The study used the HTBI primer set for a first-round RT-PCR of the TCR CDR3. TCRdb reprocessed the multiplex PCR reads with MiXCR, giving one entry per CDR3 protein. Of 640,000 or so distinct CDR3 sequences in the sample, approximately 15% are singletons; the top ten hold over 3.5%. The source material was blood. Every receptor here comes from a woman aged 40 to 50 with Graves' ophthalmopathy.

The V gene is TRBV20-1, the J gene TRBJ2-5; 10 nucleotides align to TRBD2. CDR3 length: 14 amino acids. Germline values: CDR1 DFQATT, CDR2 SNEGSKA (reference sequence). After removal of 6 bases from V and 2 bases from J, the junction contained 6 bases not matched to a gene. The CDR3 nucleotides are TGCAGTGCGGAACTAGCGGGGCCACAAGAGACCCAGTACTTC. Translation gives CSAELAGPQETQYF.

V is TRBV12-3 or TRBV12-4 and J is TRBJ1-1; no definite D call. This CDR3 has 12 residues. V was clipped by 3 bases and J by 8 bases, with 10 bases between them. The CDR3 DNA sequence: TGTGCCAGCAGTTTGTCTACTTCGGAAGCTTTCTTT. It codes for CASSLSTSEAFF.

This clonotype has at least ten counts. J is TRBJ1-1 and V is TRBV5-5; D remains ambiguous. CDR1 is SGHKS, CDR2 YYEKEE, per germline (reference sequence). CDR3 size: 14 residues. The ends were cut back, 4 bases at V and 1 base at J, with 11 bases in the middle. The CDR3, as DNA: TGTGCCAGCAGCACTCAAGCAGGGAACACTGAAGCTTTCTTT. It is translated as CASSTQAGNTEAFF.

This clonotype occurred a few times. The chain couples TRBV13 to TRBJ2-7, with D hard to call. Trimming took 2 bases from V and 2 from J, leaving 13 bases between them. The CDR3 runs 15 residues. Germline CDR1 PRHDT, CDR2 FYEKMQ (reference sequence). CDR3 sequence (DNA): TGTGCCAGCAGCTTAAATATTTTTGGGACCTACGAGCAGTACTTC. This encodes CASSLNIFGTYEQYF. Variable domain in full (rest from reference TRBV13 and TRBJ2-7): AAGVIQSPRHLIKEKRETATLKCYPIPRHDTVYWYQQGPGQDPQFLISFYEKMQSDKGSIPDRFSAQQFSDYHSELNMSSLELGDSALYFCASSLNIFGTYEQYFGPGTRLTVT.

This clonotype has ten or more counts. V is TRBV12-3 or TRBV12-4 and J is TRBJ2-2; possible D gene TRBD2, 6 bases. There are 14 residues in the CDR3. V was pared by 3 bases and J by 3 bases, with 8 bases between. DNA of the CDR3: TGTGCCAGCAGTTTGAGGGAGGACACCGGGGAGCTGTTTTTT. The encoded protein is CASSLREDTGELFF.

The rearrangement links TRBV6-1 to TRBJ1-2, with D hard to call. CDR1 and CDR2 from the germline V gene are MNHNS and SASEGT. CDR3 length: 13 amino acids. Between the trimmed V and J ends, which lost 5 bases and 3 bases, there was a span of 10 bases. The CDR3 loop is CASSQTAYYGYTF. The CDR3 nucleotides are TGTGCCAGCAGTCAGACTGCCTACTATGGCTACACCTTC.

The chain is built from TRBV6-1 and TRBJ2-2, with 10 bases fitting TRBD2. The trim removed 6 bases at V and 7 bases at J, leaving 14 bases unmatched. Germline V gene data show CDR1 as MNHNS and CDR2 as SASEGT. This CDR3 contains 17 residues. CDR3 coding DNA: TGTGCCAGCAGCCGGCAAGCAGCGGGAGGGGGTAGCGGGGAGCTGTTTTTT. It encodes CASSRQAAGGGSGELFF.

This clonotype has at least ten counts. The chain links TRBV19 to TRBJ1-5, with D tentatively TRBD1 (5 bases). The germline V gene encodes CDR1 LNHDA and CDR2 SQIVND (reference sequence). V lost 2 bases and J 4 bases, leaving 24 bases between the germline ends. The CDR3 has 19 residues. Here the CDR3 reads CASSISGGSRLKTNQPQHF. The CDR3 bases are TGTGCCAGTAGTATATCTGGGGGGAGCAGACTTAAGACTAATCAGCCCCAGCATTTT.

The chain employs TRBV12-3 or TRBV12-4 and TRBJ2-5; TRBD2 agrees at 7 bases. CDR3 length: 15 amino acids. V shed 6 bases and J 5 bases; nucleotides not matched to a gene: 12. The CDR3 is CASRGSKSSGETQYF. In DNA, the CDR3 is TGTGCCAGCAGGGGATCGAAATCTAGCGGCGAGACCCAGTACTTC.

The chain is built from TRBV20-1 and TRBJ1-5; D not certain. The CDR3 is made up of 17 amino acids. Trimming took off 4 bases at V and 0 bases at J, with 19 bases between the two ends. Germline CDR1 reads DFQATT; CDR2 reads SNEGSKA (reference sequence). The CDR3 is CSATSSEGFNSNQPQHF. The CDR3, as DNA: TGCAGTGCTACCTCAAGTGAAGGGTTCAATAGCAATCAGCCCCAGCATTTT.

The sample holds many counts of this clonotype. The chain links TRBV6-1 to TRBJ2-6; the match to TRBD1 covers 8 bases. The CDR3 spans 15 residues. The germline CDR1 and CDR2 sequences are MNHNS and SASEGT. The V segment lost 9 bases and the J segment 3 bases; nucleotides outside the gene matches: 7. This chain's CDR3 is CASGQGGGGANVLTF. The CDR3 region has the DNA TGTGCCAGTGGACAGGGAGGAGGTGGGGCCAACGTCCTGACTTTC.

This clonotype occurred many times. The chain's CDR3 is CATSDDRAPNTGELFF. CDR3 nucleotide sequence: TGTGCCACCAGTGACGACAGGGCGCCGAACACCGGGGAGCTGTTTTTT. V is TRBV24-1 and J is TRBJ2-2, with 7 bases that match TRBD1. The junction had 4 bases not matched to a gene; V was cut back by 4 bases and J by 0 bases. This CDR3 contains 16 residues. Germline V gives CDR1 KGHDR, CDR2 SFDVKD.